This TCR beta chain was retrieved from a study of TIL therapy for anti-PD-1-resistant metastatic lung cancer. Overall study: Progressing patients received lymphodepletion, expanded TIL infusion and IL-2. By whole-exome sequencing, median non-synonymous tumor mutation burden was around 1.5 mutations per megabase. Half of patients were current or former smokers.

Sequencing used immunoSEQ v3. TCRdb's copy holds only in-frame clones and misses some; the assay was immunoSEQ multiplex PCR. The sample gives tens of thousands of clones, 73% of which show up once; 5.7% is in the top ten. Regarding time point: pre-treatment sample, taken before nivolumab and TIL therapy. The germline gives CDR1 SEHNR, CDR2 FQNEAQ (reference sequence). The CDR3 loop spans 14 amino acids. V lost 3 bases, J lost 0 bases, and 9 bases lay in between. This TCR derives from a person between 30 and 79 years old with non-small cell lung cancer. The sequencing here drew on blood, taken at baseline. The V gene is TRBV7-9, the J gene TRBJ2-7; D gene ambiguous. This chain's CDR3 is CASSFGESSYEQYF. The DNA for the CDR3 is TGTGCCAGCAGCTTTGGAGAGAGCTCCTACGAGCAGTACTTC.